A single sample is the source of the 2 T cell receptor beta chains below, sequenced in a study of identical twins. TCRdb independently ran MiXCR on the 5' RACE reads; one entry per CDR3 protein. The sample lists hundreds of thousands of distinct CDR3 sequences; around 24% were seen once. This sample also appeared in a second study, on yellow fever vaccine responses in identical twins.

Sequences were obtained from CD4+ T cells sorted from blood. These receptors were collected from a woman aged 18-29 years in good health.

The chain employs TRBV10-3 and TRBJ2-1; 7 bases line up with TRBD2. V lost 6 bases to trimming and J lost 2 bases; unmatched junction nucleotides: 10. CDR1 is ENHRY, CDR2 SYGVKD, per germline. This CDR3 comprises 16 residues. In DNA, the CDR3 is TGTGCCATCAGCTTTTCGACTAGCAGGACCTACAATGAGCAGTTCTTC. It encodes CAISFSTSRTYNEQFF.

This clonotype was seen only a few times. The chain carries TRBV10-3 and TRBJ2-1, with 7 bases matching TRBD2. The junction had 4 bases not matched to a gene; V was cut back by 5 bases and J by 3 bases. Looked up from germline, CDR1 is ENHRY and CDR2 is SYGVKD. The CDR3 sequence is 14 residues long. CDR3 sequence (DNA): TGTGCCATCAGTTCGGGAGGAGGCTACAATGAGCAGTTCTTC. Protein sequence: CAISSGGGYNEQFF.